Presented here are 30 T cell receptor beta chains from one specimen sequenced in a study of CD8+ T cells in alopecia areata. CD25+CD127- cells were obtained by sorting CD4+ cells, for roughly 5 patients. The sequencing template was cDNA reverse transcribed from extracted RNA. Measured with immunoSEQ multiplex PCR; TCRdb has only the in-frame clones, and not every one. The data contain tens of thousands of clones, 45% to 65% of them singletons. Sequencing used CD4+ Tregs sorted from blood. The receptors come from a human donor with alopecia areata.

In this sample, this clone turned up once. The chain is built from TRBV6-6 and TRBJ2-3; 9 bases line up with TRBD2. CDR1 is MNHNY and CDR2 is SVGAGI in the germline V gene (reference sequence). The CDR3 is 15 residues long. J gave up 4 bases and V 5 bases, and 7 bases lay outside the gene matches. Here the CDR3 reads CASSAPGLASDTQYF. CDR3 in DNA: TGTGCCAGCAGTGCTCCGGGACTAGCTTCAGATACGCAGTATTTT.

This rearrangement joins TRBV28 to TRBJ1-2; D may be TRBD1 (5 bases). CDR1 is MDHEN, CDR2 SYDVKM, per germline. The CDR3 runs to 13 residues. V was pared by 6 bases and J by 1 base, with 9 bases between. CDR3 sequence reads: CASRPGVNYGYTF. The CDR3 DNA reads TGTGCCAGCAGACCGGGGGTTAACTATGGCTACACCTTC.

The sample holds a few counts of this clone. The CDR3 nucleotides read TGTGCCAGTAGTGCGGACAGGGGGGGAAGAAATGAGCAGTTCTTC. Its protein is CASSADRGGRNEQFF. The J gene is TRBJ2-1, the V gene TRBV19; TRBD1 aligns across 10 bases. Per germline, CDR1 LNHDA and CDR2 SQIVND (reference sequence). The CDR3 has 15 amino acids. V lost 5 bases, J lost 7 bases, and 8 bases stayed unmatched.

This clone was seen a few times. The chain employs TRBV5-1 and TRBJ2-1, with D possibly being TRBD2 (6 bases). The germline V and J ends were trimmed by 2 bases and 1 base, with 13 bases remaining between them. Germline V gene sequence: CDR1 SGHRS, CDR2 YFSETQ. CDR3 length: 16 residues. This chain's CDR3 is CASSLGNSGSYNEQFF. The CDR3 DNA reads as TGCGCCAGCAGCTTAGGAAATAGCGGATCCTACAATGAGCAGTTCTTC.

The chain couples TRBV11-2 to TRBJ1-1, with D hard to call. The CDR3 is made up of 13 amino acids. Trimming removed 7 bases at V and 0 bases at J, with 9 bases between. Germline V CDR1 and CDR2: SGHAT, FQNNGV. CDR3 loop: CASNRGLNTEAFF. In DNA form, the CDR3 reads TGTGCCAGCAACCGAGGCCTGAACACTGAAGCTTTCTTT.

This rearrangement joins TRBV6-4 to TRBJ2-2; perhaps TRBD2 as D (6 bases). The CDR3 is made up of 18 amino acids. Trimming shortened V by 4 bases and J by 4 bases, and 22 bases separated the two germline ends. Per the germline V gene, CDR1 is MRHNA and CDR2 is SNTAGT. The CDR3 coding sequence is TGTGCCAGCAGTGCAACCCCGGGGGTCACCGGGGGCACCGGGGAGCTGTTTTTT. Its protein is CASSATPGVTGGTGELFF.

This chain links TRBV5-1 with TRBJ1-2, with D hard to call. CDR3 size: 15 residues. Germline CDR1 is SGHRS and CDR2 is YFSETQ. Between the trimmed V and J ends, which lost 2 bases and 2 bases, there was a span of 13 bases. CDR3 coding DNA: TGCGCCAGCAGCTTTTCAGGCGGTCCCAACTATGGCTACACCTTC. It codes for CASSFSGGPNYGYTF. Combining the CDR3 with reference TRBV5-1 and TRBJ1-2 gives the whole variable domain KAGVTQTPRYLIKTRGQQVTLSCSPISGHRSVSWYQQTPGQGLQFLFEYFSETQRNKGNFPGRFSGRQFSNSRSEMNVSTLELGDSALYLCASSFSGGPNYGYTFGSGTRLTVV.

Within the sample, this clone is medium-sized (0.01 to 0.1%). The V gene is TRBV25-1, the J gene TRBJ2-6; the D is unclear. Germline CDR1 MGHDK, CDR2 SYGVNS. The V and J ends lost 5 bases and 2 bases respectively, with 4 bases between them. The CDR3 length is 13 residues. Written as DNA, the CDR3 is TGTGCCAGCAGTTTGACTGGGGCCAACGTCCTGACTTTC. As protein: CASSLTGANVLTF. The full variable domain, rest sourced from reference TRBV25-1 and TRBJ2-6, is EADIYQTPRYLVIGTGKKITLECSQTMGHDKMYWYQQDPGMELHLIHYSYGVNSTEKGDLSSESTVSRIRTEHFPLTLESARPSHTSQYLCASSLTGANVLTFGAGSRLTVL.

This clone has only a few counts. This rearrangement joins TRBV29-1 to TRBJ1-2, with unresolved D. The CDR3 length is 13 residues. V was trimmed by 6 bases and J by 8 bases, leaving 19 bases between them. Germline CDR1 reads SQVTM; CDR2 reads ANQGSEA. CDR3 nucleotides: TGCAGCGTCCCCGGAACAGAGAAGATGGGCTACACCTTC. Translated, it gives CSVPGTEKMGYTF.

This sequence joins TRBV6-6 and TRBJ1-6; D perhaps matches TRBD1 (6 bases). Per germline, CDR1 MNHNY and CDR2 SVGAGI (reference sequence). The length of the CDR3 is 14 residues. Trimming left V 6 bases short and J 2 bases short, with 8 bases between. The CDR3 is CASRTGAYNSPLHF. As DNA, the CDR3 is TGTGCCAGCAGGACAGGCGCCTATAATTCACCCCTCCACTTT.

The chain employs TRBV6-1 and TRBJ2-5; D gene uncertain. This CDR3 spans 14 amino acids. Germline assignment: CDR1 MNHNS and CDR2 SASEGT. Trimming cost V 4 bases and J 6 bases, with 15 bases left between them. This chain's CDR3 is CASSGPAGPKTQYF. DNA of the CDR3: TGTGCCAGCAGTGGGCCAGCCGGGCCTAAGACCCAGTACTTC.

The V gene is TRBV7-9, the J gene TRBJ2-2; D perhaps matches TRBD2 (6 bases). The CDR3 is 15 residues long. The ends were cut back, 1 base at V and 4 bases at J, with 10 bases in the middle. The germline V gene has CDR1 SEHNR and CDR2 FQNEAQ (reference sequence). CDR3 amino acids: CASSLVWTTTGELFF. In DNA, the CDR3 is TGTGCCAGCAGCTTAGTTTGGACTACCACCGGGGAGCTGTTTTTT.

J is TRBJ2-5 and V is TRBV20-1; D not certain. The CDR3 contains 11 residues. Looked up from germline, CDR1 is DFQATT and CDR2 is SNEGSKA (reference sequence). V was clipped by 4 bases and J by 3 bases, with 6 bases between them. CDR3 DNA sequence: TGCAGTGCTACCAGAAAAGAGACCCAGTACTTC. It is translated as CSATRKETQYF.

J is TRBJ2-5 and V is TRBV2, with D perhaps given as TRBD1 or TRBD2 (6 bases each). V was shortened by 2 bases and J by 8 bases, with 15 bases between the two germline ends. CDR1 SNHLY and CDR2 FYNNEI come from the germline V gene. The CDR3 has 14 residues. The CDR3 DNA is TGTGCCAGCAGTGAACAGGGGTACGGGGGAACCCAGTACTTC. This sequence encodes CASSEQGYGGTQYF.

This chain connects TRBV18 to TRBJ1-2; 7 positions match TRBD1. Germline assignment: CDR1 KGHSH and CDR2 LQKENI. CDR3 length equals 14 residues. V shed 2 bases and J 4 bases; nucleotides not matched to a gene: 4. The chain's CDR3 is CASSPRDSPYGYTF. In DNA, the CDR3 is TGTGCCAGCTCACCAAGGGACAGTCCCTATGGCTACACCTTC.

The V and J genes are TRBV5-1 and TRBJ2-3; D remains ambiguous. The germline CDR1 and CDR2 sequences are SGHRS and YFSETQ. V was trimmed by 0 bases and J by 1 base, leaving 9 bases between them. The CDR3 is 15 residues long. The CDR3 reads CASSLAGQGTDTQYF. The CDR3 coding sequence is TGCGCCAGCAGCTTGGCTGGGCAGGGCACAGATACGCAGTATTTT.

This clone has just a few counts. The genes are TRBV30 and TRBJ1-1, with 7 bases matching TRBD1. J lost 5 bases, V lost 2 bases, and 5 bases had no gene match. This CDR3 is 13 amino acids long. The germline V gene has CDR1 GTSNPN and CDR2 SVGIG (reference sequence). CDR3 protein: CAWSRRGGTEAFF. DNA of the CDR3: TGTGCCTGGAGTCGCAGGGGGGGAACTGAAGCTTTCTTT. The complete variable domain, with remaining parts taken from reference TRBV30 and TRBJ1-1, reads SQTIHQWPATLVQPVGSPLSLECTVEGTSNPNLYWYRQAAGRGLQLLFYSVGIGQISSEVPQNLSASRPQDRQFILSSKKLLLSDSGFYLCAWSRRGGTEAFFGQGTRLTVV.

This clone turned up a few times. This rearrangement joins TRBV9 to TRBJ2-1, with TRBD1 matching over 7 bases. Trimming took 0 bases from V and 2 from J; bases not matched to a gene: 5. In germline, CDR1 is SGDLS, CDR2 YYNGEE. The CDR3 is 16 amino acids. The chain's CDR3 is CASSVGWQGAYNEQFF. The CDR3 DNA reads TGTGCCAGCAGCGTAGGTTGGCAGGGGGCCTACAATGAGCAGTTCTTC.

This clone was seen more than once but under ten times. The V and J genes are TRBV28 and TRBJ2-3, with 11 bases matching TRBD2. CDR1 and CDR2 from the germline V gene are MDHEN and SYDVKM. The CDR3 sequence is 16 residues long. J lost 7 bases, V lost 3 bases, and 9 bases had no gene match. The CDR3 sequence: CASSFGSGRAGNTQYF. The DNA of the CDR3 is TGTGCCAGCAGTTTCGGTAGCGGGAGGGCCGGGAATACGCAGTATTTT.

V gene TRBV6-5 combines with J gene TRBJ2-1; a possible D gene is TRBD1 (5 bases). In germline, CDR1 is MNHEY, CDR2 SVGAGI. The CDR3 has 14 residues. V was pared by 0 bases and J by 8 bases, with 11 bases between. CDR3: CASSYSLWGDEQFF. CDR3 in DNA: TGTGCCAGCAGTTACTCGTTATGGGGCGATGAGCAGTTCTTC.

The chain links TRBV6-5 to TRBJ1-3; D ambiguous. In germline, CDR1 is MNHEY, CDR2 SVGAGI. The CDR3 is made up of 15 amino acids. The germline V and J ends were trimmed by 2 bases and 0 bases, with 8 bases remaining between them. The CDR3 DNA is TGTGCCAGCAGTTACGGGAGGCTCTCTGGAAACACCATATATTTT. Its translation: CASSYGRLSGNTIYF.

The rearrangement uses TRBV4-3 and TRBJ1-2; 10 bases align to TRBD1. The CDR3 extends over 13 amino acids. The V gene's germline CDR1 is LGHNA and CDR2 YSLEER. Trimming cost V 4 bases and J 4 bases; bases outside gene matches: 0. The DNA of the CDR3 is TGCGCCAGCAGCCGGGACAGGGGCTATGGCTACACCTTC. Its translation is CASSRDRGYGYTF.

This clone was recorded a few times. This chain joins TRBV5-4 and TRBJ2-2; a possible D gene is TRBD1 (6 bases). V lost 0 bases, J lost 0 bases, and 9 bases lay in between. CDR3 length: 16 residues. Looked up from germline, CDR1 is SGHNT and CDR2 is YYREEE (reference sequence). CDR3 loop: CASSLGGPTNTGELFF. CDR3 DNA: TGTGCCAGCAGCTTGGGGGGGCCGACGAACACCGGGGAGCTGTTTTTT.

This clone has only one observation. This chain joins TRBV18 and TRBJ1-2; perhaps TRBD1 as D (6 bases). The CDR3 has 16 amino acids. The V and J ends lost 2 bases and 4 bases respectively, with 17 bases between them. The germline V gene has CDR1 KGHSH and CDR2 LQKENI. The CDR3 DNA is TGTGCCAGCTCACCATCAATCCAGGGGACTTCCTATGGCTACACCTTC. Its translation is CASSPSIQGTSYGYTF.

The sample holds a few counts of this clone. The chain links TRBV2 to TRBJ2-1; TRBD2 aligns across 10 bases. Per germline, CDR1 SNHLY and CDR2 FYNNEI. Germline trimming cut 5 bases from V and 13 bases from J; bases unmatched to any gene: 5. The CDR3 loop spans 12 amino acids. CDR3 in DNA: TGTGCCAGCAGTACAGGGACTAGCGCACAGTTCTTC. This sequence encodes CASSTGTSAQFF.

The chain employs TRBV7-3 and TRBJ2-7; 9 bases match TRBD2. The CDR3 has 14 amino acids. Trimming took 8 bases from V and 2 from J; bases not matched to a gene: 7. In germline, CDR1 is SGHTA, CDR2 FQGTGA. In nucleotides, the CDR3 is TGTGCCAGCTTGGCTAGCGGGGAAACCTACGAGCAGTACTTC. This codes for CASLASGETYEQYF. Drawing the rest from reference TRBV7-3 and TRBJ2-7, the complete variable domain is GAGVSQTPSNKVTEKGKYVELRCDPISGHTALYWYRQSLGQGPEFLIYFQGTGAADDSGLPNDRFFAVRPEGSVSTLKIQRTERGDSAVYLCASLASGETYEQYFGPGTRLTVT.

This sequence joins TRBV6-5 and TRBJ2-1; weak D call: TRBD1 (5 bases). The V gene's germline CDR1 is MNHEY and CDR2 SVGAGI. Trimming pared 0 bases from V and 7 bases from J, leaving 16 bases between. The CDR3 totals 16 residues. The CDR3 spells CASSYSKLGAFNEQFF. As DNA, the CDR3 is TGTGCCAGCAGTTACTCGAAGTTAGGGGCCTTTAATGAGCAGTTCTTC.

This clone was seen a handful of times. DNA for the CDR3: TGCGCCAGCAGCCAAGCCGCCGGGACGGTTGCCTACGAGCAGTACTTC. Amino acids: CASSQAAGTVAYEQYF. The chain is built from TRBV5-1 and TRBJ2-7; D is perhaps TRBD1 or TRBD2 (5 bases each). Germline V lookup: CDR1 SGHRS, CDR2 YFSETQ. V lost 4 bases and J 2 bases, leaving 19 bases between the germline ends. The CDR3 spans 16 residues.

Here the CDR3 reads CASSLQAGARYEQYF. The CDR3 bases are TGTGCCAGCAGCTTACAGGCGGGGGCCCGGTACGAGCAGTACTTC. The chain has TRBV7-2 and TRBJ2-7, with D maybe TRBD2 (7 bases). CDR3 length: 15 residues. Germline lookup yields CDR1 SGHTA and CDR2 FQGNSA. V shed 2 bases and J shed 4 bases, with 15 bases lying between them.

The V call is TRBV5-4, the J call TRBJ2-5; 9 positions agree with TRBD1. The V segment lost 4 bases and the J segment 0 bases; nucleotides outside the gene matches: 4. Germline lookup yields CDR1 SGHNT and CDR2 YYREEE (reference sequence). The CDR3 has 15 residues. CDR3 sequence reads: CASSGGQGYQETQYF. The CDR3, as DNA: TGTGCCAGCAGCGGAGGACAGGGGTACCAAGAGACCCAGTACTTC.